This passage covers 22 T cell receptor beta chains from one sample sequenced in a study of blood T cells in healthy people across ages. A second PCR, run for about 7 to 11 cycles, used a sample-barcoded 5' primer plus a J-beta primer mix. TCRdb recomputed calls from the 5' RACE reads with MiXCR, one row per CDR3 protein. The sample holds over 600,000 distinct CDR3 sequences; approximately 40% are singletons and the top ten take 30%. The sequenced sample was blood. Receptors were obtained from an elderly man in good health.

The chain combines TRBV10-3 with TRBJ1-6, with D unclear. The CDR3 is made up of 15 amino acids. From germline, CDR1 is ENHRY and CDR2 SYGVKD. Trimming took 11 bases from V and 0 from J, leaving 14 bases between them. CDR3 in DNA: TGTGCCTCGTGGAACCCTAGCTCCTATAATTCACCCCTCCACTTT. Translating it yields CASWNPSSYNSPLHF.

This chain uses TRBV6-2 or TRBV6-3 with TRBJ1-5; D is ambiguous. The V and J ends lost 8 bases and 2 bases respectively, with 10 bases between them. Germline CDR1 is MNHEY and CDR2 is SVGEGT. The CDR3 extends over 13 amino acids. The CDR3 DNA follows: TGTGCCAGCCGCAGACCTGGCAATCAGCCCCAGCATTTT. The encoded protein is CASRRPGNQPQHF.

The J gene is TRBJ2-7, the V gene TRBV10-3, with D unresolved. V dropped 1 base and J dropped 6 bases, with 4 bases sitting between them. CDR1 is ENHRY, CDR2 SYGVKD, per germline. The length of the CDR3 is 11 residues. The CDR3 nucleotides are TGTGCCATCAGTGAGTGGGGCGAGCAGTACTTC. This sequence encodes CAISEWGEQYF.

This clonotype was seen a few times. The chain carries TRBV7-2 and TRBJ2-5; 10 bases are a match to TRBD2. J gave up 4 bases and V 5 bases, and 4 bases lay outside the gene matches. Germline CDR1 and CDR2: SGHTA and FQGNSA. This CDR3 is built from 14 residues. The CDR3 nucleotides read TGTGCCAGCAGCCCCGTAGCGGGAGGAGAGACCCAGTACTTC. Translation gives CASSPVAGGETQYF. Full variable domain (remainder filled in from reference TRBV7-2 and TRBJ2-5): GAGVSQSPSNKVTEKGKDVELRCDPISGHTALYWYRQSLGQGLEFLIYFQGNSAPDKSGLPSDRFSAERTGGSVSTLTIQRTQQEDSAVYLCASSPVAGGETQYFGPGTRLLVL.

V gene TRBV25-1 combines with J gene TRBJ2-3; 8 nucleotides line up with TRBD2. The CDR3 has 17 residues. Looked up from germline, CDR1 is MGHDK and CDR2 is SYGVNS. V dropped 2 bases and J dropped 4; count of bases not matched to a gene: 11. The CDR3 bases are TGTGCCAGCAGTGAAAGGACGGGGGGGCTTATCGCAGATACGCAGTATTTT. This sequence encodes CASSERTGGLIADTQYF.

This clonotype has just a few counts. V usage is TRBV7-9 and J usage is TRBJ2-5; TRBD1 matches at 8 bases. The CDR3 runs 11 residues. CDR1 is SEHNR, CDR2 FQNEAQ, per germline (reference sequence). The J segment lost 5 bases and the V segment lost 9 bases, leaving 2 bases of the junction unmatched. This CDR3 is CASDRGETQYF. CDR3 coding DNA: TGTGCCAGTGACAGGGGCGAGACCCAGTACTTC.

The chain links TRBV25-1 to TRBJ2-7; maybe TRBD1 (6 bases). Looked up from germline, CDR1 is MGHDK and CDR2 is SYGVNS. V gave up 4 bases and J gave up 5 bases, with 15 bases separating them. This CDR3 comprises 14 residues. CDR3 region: CASSATGYLDEQYF. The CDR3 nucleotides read TGTGCCAGCAGTGCGACAGGTTACTTAGACGAGCAGTACTTC.

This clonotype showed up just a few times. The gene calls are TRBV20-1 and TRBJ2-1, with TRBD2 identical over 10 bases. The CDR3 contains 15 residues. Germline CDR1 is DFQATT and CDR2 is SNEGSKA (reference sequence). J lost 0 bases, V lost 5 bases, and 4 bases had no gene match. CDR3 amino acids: CSALAGGVSYNEQFF. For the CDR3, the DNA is TGCAGTGCTTTAGCGGGGGGCGTCTCCTACAATGAGCAGTTCTTC.

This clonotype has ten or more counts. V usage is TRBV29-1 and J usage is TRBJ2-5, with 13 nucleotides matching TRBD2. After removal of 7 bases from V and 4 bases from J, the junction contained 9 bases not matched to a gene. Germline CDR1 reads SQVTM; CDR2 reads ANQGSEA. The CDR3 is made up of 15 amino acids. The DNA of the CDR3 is TGCAGCGCCCCGACTAGCGGGGGGCGGACAGAGACCCAGTACTTC. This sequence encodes CSAPTSGGRTETQYF.

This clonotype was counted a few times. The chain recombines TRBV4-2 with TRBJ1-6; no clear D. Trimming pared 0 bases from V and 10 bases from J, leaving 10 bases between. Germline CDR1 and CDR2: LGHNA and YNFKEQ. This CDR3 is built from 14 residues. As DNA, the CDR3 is TGTGCCAGCAGCCAAGATGGAGGGAAATCACCCCTCCACTTT. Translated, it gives CASSQDGGKSPLHF.

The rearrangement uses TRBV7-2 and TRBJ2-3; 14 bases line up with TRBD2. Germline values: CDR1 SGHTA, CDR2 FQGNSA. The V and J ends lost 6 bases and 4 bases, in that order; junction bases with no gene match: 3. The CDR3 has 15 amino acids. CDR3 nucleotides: TGTGCCAGCAGGACTAGCGGGGGGGCCGCAGATACGCAGTATTTT. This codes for CASRTSGGAADTQYF.

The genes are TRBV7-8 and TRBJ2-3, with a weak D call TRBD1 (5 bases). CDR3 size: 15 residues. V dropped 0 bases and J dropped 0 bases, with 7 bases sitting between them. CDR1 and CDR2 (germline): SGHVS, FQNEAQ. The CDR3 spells CASSLARVSTDTQYF. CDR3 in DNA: TGTGCCAGCAGCTTAGCCAGGGTCAGCACAGATACGCAGTATTTT.

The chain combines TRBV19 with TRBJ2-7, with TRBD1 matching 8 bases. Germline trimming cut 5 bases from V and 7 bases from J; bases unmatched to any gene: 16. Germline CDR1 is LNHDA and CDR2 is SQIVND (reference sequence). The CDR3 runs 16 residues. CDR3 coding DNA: TGTGCCAGTAGTCCAAGGGCAGGGGGCGGCTACAATGAGCAGTACTTC. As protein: CASSPRAGGGYNEQYF.

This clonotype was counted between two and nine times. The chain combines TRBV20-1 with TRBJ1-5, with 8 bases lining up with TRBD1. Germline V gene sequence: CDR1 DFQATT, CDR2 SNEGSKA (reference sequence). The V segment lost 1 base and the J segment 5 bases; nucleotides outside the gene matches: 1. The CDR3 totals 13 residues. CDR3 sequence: CSARVQGDQPQHF. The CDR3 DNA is TGCAGTGCTAGAGTACAGGGGGATCAGCCCCAGCATTTT.

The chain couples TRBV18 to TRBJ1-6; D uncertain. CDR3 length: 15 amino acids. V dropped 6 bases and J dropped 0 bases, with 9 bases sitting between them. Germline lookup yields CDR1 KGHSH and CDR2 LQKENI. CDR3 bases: TGTGCCAGCTCCGGGCTGGGCTCCTATAATTCACCCCTCCACTTT. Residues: CASSGLGSYNSPLHF.

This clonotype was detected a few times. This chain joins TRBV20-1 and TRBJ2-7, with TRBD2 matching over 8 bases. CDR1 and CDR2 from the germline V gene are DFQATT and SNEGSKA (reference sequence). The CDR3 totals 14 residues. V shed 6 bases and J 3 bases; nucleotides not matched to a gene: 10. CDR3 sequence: CSADPASGYYEQYF. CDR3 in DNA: TGCAGTGCGGACCCGGCTAGCGGGTACTACGAGCAGTACTTC.

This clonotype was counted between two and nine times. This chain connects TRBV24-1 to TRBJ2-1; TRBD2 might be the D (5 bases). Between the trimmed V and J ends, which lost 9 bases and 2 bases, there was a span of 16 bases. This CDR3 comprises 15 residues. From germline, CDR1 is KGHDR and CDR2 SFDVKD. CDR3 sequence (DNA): TGTGCCACCTCGGTGAAAGGGAGACCCTACAATGAGCAGTTCTTC. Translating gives CATSVKGRPYNEQFF.

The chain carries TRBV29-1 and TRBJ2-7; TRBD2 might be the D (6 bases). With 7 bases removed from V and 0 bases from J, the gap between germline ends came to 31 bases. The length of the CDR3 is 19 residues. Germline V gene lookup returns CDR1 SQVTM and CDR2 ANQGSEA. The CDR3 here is CSAQRAGWAGTSSSYEQYF. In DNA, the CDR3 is TGCAGCGCCCAGCGAGCAGGCTGGGCGGGGACGTCCAGCTCCTACGAGCAGTACTTC.

CDR3 in amino acids: CASSEYSWAGTGAGELFF. CDR3 nucleotide sequence: TGTGCCAGCAGTGAATATAGTTGGGCGGGAACGGGGGCCGGGGAGCTGTTTTTT. V usage is TRBV25-1 and J usage is TRBJ2-2, with D possibly TRBD2 on 6 matching bases. Between the trimmed V and J ends, which lost 0 bases and 6 bases, there was a span of 20 bases. In germline, CDR1 is MGHDK, CDR2 SYGVNS. The CDR3 extends over 18 amino acids. Using reference TRBV25-1 and TRBJ2-2 for the parts outside the CDR3, the full variable domain is EADIYQTPRYLVIGTGKKITLECSQTMGHDKMYWYQQDPGMELHLIHYSYGVNSTEKGDLSSESTVSRIRTEHFPLTLESARPSHTSQYLCASSEYSWAGTGAGELFFGEGSRLTVL.

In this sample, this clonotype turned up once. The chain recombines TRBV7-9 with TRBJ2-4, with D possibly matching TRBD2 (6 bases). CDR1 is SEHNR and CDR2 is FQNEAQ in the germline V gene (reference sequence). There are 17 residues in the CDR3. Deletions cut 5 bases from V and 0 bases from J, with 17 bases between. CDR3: CASSPNRDLVAKNIQYF. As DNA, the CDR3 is TGTGCCAGCAGCCCCAATAGGGACTTAGTAGCCAAAAACATTCAGTACTTC.

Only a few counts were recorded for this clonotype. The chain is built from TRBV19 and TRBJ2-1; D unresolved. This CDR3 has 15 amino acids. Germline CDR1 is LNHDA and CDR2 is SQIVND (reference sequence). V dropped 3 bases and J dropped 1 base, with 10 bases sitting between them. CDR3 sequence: CASSISGRSYNEQFF. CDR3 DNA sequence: TGTGCCAGTAGTATCTCGGGTCGATCCTACAATGAGCAGTTCTTC.

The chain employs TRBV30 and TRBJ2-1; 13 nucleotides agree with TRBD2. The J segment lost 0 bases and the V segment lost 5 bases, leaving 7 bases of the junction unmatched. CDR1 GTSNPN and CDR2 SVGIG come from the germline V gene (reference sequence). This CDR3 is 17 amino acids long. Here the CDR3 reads CAWWGTSGTSSYNEQFF. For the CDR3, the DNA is TGTGCCTGGTGGGGGACTAGCGGGACGAGCTCCTACAATGAGCAGTTCTTC.